Below are 3 T cell receptor beta chains sequenced from a single sample in a study of T cell responses to AZD1222 COVID-19 vaccine (dated by TCRdb to the early 2020s). Library prep was done by the immunoSEQ multiplex PCR assay. Imported from immuneACCESS, the table was reduced by TCRdb to in-frame sequences with V and J called. These copies leave out some clones; in studies compared against another copy, an unresolved V gene accounts for under half, and the cause of the remainder is not known. Present in this sample are 87,000 or so clones, less than 90% of which were seen just once. About 3.7% of the sample rests with the top ten. The sample's time point label is to be understood as: baseline before first vaccination. The source material was peripheral blood, sampled on day 0 of AZD1222 vaccination. Every receptor here comes from an adult in good health.

The chain employs TRBV10-3 and TRBJ1-4; 8 bases are shared with TRBD1. Germline V gene sequence: CDR1 ENHRY, CDR2 SYGVKD. The V segment lost 2 bases and the J segment 5 bases; nucleotides outside the gene matches: 7. The CDR3 spans 16 residues. CDR3 nucleotide sequence: TGTGCCATCAGTGAGACCACCGGGACAGGAAATGAAAAACTGTTTTTT. Protein: CAISETTGTGNEKLFF.

The chain employs TRBV11-3 and TRBJ1-1; a possible D gene is TRBD1 (5 bases). The CDR3 runs to 16 residues. V was clipped by 0 bases and J by 0 bases, with 11 bases between them. Germline-derived CDR1 and CDR2 are SGHNT and YENEEA. CDR3 bases: TGTGCCAGCAGCTTAGAGGGTGGGACGGTGAACACTGAAGCTTTCTTT. It translates to CASSLEGGTVNTEAFF.

The chain recombines TRBV19 with TRBJ1-6; no clear D gene. Trimming left V 6 bases short and J 6 bases short, with 9 bases between. Per germline, CDR1 LNHDA and CDR2 SQIVND (reference sequence). The CDR3 runs to 13 residues. In DNA form, the CDR3 reads TGTGCCAGTAGCGAGCCATCTAATTCACCCCTCCACTTT. Encoded protein: CASSEPSNSPLHF.